Given below is one T cell receptor beta chain in context. The record originates from a study of control samples from healthy donors and cancer patients. Germline trimming cut 3 bases from V and 4 bases from J; bases unmatched to any gene: 5. The CDR3 has 16 residues. Germline CDR1 is ENHRY and CDR2 is SYGVKD. TCRdb keeps only in-frame clones here, not all; method: immunoSEQ multiplex PCR. This sample has 100,000 to 150,000 clones, with around 93% found just once. The genes are TRBV10-3 and TRBJ1-5; 11 nucleotides agree with TRBD1. The sequencing sample was made of blood. The source is a man in his late teens or twenties in good health. The CDR3 spells CAISEMGQGVNQPQHF. CDR3 bases: TGTGCCATCAGTGAAATGGGACAGGGGGTGAATCAGCCCCAGCATTTT.